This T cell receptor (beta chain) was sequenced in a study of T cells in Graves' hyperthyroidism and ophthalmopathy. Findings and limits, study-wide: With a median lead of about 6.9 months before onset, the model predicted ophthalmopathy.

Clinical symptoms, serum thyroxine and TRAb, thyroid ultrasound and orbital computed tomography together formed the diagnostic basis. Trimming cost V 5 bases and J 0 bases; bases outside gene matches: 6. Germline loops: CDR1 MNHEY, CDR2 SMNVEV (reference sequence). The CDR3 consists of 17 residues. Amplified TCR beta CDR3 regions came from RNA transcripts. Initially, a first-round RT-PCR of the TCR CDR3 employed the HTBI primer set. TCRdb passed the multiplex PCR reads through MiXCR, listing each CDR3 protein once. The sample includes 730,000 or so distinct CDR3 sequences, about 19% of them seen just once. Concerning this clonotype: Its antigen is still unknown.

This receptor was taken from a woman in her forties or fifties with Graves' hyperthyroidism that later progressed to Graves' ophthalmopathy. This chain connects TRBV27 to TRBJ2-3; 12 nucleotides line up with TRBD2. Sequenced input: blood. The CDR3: CASSPRTSGVSTDTQYF. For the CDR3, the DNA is TGTGCCAGCAGTCCCCGGACTAGCGGGGTTAGCACAGATACGCAGTATTTT.